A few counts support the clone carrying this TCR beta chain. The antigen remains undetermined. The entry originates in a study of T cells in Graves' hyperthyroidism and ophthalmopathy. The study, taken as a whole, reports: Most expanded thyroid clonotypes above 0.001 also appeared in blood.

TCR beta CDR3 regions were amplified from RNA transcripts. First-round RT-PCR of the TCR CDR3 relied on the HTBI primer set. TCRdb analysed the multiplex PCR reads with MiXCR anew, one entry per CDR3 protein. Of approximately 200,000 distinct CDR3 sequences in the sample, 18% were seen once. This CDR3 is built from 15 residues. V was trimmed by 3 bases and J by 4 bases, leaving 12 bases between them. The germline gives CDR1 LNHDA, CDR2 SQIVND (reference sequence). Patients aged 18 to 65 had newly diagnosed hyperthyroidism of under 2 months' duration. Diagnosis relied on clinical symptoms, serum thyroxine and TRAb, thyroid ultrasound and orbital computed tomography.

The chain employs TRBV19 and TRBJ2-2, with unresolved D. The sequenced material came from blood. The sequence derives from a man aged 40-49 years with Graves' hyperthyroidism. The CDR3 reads CASSIKTWGTGELFF. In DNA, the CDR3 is TGTGCCAGTAGTATTAAAACCTGGGGCACCGGGGAGCTGTTTTTT.